The 26 T cell receptor beta chains below were found in one sample sequenced in a study of T-cell reconstitution after alpha-beta-depleted transplantation in children. Unique molecular identifiers were used in preparing the TCRbeta library. TCRdb recomputed calls from the PCR reads with MiXCR, one row per CDR3 protein. The sample lists 450,000 to 550,000 distinct CDR3 sequences, about an eighth occurring once. Sample: PBMCs, mostly from graft donor cells, taken 180 days after TCRalphabeta/CD19-depleted stem cell transplant. The source of these receptors is a female patient aged 2-15 years who had a stem cell transplant for aplastic anemia, so the T cells may come from the graft donor.

The rearrangement uses TRBV6-1 and TRBJ2-7; D unclear. V was trimmed by 5 bases and J by 0 bases, leaving 14 bases between them. The CDR3 runs 15 residues. Germline values: CDR1 MNHNS, CDR2 SASEGT. The CDR3, as DNA: TGTGCCAGCAGTCCCCTCCTAGGCCACTCCTACGAGCAGTACTTC. Its translation: CASSPLLGHSYEQYF.

Concerning this clonotype: One end of the junction fails to match germline, which may point to a read error. The CDR3 reads CASSLQGAETHYF. The CDR3 bases are TGTGCCAGCAGCTTACAGGGAGCCGAGACCCACTACTTC. J is TRBJ2-5 and V is TRBV11-1; D tentatively fits TRBD1 or TRBD2 (5 bases each). The CDR3 is 13 amino acids. From germline, CDR1 is SGHAT and CDR2 FQDESV (reference sequence).

This clonotype has a handful of counts. The chain is built from TRBV28 and TRBJ2-7, with a possible D match to TRBD2 (5 bases). Germline V gene data show CDR1 as MDHEN and CDR2 as SYDVKM. V was cut by 3 bases and J by 1 base, with 10 bases left in between. The length of the CDR3 is 14 residues. DNA of the CDR3: TGTGCCAGCAGTTTCCCCGGCGGGTCCTACGAGCAGTACTTC. Residues: CASSFPGGSYEQYF.

The chain combines TRBV27 with TRBJ1-6; D is possibly TRBD1 (6 bases). Germline loops: CDR1 MNHEY, CDR2 SMNVEV (reference sequence). This CDR3 region has 13 residues. With 5 bases removed from V and 8 bases from J, the gap between germline ends came to 10 bases. Here the CDR3 DNA reads TGTGCCAGCAGTCGACAGGCTGATTCACCCCTCCACTTT. Protein: CASSRQADSPLHF.

The chain couples TRBV7-2 to TRBJ1-1; D remains unclear. Per germline, CDR1 SGHTA and CDR2 FQGNSA. The V and J ends lost 3 bases and 5 bases respectively, with 13 bases between them. This CDR3 comprises 14 residues. The CDR3 protein is CASSLQSARTEAFF. As DNA, the CDR3 is TGTGCCAGCAGCTTGCAGTCCGCACGGACTGAAGCTTTCTTT.

The V and J genes are TRBV6-5 and TRBJ1-6; D is uncertain. The CDR3 sequence is 14 residues long. Trimming cost V 0 bases and J 10 bases, with 10 bases left between them. Germline assignment: CDR1 MNHEY and CDR2 SVGAGI. CDR3 DNA: TGTGCCAGCAGTTACTCTCCGATCGGGTCACCCCTCCACTTT. Encoded protein: CASSYSPIGSPLHF.

This clonotype came up a few times. This sequence joins TRBV5-1 and TRBJ2-7; a weak D match, TRBD2 (6 bases). V lost 2 bases and J 5 bases, leaving 11 bases between the germline ends. Germline V gene sequence: CDR1 SGHRS, CDR2 YFSETQ. The CDR3 has 13 amino acids. The CDR3 spells CASSFGGIDEQYF. Written as DNA, the CDR3 is TGCGCCAGCAGCTTCGGGGGTATCGACGAGCAGTACTTC.

In its sample, this clonotype was seen a few times. The chain couples TRBV20-1 to TRBJ1-2, with D perhaps TRBD1 (5 bases). V lost 3 bases and J lost 8, with 10 bases in between. CDR3 size: 11 residues. Per germline, CDR1 DFQATT and CDR2 SNEGSKA (reference sequence). Here the CDR3 reads CSARGHSGYTF. The CDR3 nucleotides read TGCAGTGCTAGGGGGCATTCAGGCTACACCTTC.

V usage is TRBV4-3 and J usage is TRBJ2-6, with 11 bases lining up with TRBD1. CDR1 LGHNA and CDR2 YSLEER come from the germline V gene. The CDR3 covers 18 residues. V gave up 3 bases and J gave up 2 bases; unmatched junction bases: 6. CDR3 region: CASSHRPGQGAGANVLTF. The CDR3 region has the DNA TGCGCCAGCAGCCATCGTCCGGGACAGGGGGCTGGGGCCAACGTCCTGACTTTC.

The CDR3 here is CASSQTDRQETQYF. CDR3 coding DNA: TGCGCCAGCAGCCAGACGGACAGGCAAGAGACCCAGTACTTC. The chain combines TRBV4-3 with TRBJ2-5; 7 nucleotides match TRBD1. CDR3 length: 14 amino acids. The germline gives CDR1 LGHNA, CDR2 YSLEER. The trim removed 3 bases at V and 2 bases at J, leaving 3 bases unmatched.

This clonotype appeared a few times. This chain connects TRBV27 to TRBJ1-6; no clear D. CDR3 size: 15 residues. The V and J ends lost 6 bases and 7 bases respectively, with 16 bases between them. Per the germline V gene, CDR1 is MNHEY and CDR2 is SMNVEV (reference sequence). The CDR3 DNA sequence: TGTGCCAGCAGCCCCGCCGGGAGAGAGAATTCACCCCTCCACTTT. It yields the protein CASSPAGRENSPLHF.

Only a few counts were recorded for this clonotype. This chain uses TRBV24-1 with TRBJ2-1, with TRBD2 as a possible D gene (6 bases). The CDR3 is made up of 16 amino acids. CDR1 and CDR2 from the germline V gene are KGHDR and SFDVKD. The V end lost 0 bases, the J end lost 0 bases, and 8 bases lay between the germline ends. This chain's CDR3 is CATSDLWGDSYNEQFF. The DNA for the CDR3 is TGTGCCACCAGTGATTTGTGGGGGGACTCCTACAATGAGCAGTTCTTC.

The chain joins TRBV11-2 to TRBJ1-1; D gene unclear. The CDR3 spans 15 residues. V was cut by 5 bases and J by 7 bases, with 20 bases left in between. CDR1 is SGHAT and CDR2 is FQNNGV in the germline V gene. CDR3 protein: CASSPDVFVQSEAFF. The CDR3 coding sequence is TGTGCCAGCAGCCCCGACGTTTTTGTCCAGAGTGAAGCTTTCTTT.

This clonotype was seen only a few times. The V gene is TRBV18, the J gene TRBJ2-2; D is perhaps TRBD1 (5 bases). Trimming took off 6 bases at V and 6 bases at J, with 11 bases between the two ends. Per germline, CDR1 KGHSH and CDR2 LQKENI. This CDR3 has 13 amino acids. Here the CDR3 reads CASSLRVAGELFF. The CDR3 region has the DNA TGTGCCAGCTCTCTCAGGGTAGCCGGGGAGCTGTTTTTT.

V is TRBV7-3 and J is TRBJ2-7; 7 bases fit TRBD2. The CDR3 length is 15 residues. J lost 5 bases, V lost 4 bases, and 11 bases had no gene match. CDR1 and CDR2 from the germline V gene are SGHTA and FQGTGA. CDR3 in amino acids: CASSSHQGGLDEQYF. The CDR3 DNA reads TGTGCCAGCAGCTCCCACCAGGGAGGGCTAGACGAGCAGTACTTC.

This rearrangement joins TRBV12-3 or TRBV12-4 to TRBJ1-1; D uncertain. The ends were cut back, 3 bases at V and 5 bases at J, with 10 bases in the middle. The CDR3 totals 13 residues. CDR3 sequence (DNA): TGTGCCAGCAGTTTTAGCCGGGGAACTGAAGCTTTCTTT. This translates into CASSFSRGTEAFF.

There are a few counts of this clonotype. This chain joins TRBV2 and TRBJ2-5; D is possibly TRBD1 or TRBD2 (6 bases each). The CDR3 sequence is 14 residues long. CDR1 and CDR2 from the germline V gene are SNHLY and FYNNEI. Trimming took 4 bases from V and 7 from J, leaving 16 bases between them. The CDR3 is CASSGRGFGGTQYF. For the CDR3, the DNA is TGTGCCAGCAGTGGGAGGGGGTTCGGCGGGACCCAGTACTTC.

At least ten counts were recorded for this clonotype. The rearrangement uses TRBV12-3 or TRBV12-4 and TRBJ2-5, with D perhaps matching TRBD1 (5 bases). V was shortened by 4 bases and J by 5 bases, with 11 bases between the two germline ends. The CDR3 is made up of 13 amino acids. The CDR3 DNA follows: TGTGCCAGCAGTTGGGCAGGGCGCGAGACCCAGTACTTC. Its protein is CASSWAGRETQYF.

There are many counts of this clonotype. CDR3 nucleotide sequence: TGCAGCGCGGGGGGTCGCTCCTACAATGAGCAGTTCTTC. It is translated as CSAGGRSYNEQFF. The J gene is TRBJ2-1, the V gene TRBV29-1; 7 bases align to TRBD2. This CDR3 contains 13 residues. V dropped 7 bases and J dropped 0; count of bases not matched to a gene: 3. CDR1 is SQVTM, CDR2 ANQGSEA, per germline.

This clonotype was seen ten or more times. The chain couples TRBV5-1 to TRBJ2-1; 8 nucleotides line up with TRBD1. In germline, CDR1 is SGHRS, CDR2 YFSETQ. J was trimmed by 6 bases and V by 0 bases; bases with no gene match: 5. The CDR3 has 15 residues. CDR3 nucleotide sequence: TGCGCCAGCAGCTTGGCCTTGGACAGGGTCAATGAGCAGTTCTTC. It yields the protein CASSLALDRVNEQFF.

This clonotype came up many times. The chain recombines TRBV18 with TRBJ2-3; TRBD1 matches at 8 bases. The CDR3 contains 14 residues. Trimming took 4 bases from V and 6 from J; bases not matched to a gene: 6. Germline lookup yields CDR1 KGHSH and CDR2 LQKENI. The CDR3 DNA is TGTGCCAGCTCACTTCGACAGGGGATTGATACGCAGTATTTT. Residues: CASSLRQGIDTQYF. The full variable domain, with the rest looked up from reference TRBV18 and TRBJ2-3, is NAGVMQNPRHLVRRRGQEARLRCSPMKGHSHVYWYRQLPEEGLKFMVYLQKENIIDESGMPKERFSAEFPKEGPSILRIQQVVRGDSAAYFCASSLRQGIDTQYFGPGTRLTVL.

CDR3 nucleotide sequence: TGCAGTGCCCCTGCCGGAGCCAGCTCCTACAATGAGCAGTTCTTC. This encodes CSAPAGASSYNEQFF. The rearrangement links TRBV20-1 to TRBJ2-1; D remains unclear. Germline CDR1 reads DFQATT; CDR2 reads SNEGSKA (reference sequence). CDR3 length: 15 residues. Between the trimmed V and J ends, which lost 6 bases and 0 bases, there was a span of 15 bases.

In DNA form, the CDR3 reads TGTGCCAGCAGTTACAAGACTTTCCCCCCCTACAATGAGCAGTTCTTC. This sequence encodes CASSYKTFPPYNEQFF. The chain couples TRBV6-2 or TRBV6-3 to TRBJ2-1; the D is unclear. The CDR3 covers 16 residues. Germline CDR1 is MNHEY and CDR2 is SVGEGT. V was cut by 2 bases and J by 2 bases, with 13 bases left in between.

In its sample, this clonotype was seen a few times. The genes are TRBV18 and TRBJ2-7; D is unresolved. Germline CDR1 and CDR2: KGHSH and LQKENI. The CDR3 is 14 amino acids. The V and J ends lost 3 bases and 4 bases respectively, with 13 bases between them. CDR3 in DNA: TGTGCCAGCTCACCTTCCCCCGGGTCTTACGAGCAGTACTTC. Translation gives CASSPSPGSYEQYF.

The chain recombines TRBV4-1 with TRBJ1-1; D is unclear. The CDR3 consists of 13 residues. Trimming pared 2 bases from V and 3 bases from J, leaving 7 bases between. Germline V gene data show CDR1 as MGHRA and CDR2 as YSYEKL. CDR3 loop: CASSQWEDTEAFF. CDR3 nucleotide sequence: TGCGCCAGCAGCCAATGGGAGGACACTGAAGCTTTCTTT.

This clonotype has only a few counts. This chain joins TRBV7-2 and TRBJ2-5; D is possibly TRBD2 (5 bases). The CDR3 has 15 residues. The ends were cut back, 0 bases at V and 0 bases at J, with 8 bases in the middle. Germline loops: CDR1 SGHTA, CDR2 FQGNSA. In DNA form, the CDR3 reads TGTGCCAGCAGCTTAGCGCTGCGGGACCAAGAGACCCAGTACTTC. Protein sequence: CASSLALRDQETQYF. Filled out from reference TRBV7-2 and TRBJ2-5, the complete variable domain reads GAGVSQSPSNKVTEKGKDVELRCDPISGHTALYWYRQSLGQGLEFLIYFQGNSAPDKSGLPSDRFSAERTGGSVSTLTIQRTQQEDSAVYLCASSLALRDQETQYFGPGTRLLVL.